These 20 T cell receptor beta chains were all obtained from the same sample, sequenced in a study of T cell responses to AZD1222 COVID-19 vaccine. The table came from immunoSEQ multiplex PCR; TCRdb's copy has only in-frame clones and leaves some out. The data contain some 140,000 clones, 85% to 95% of them singletons. Specimen: peripheral blood, collected on day 0 of AZD1222 vaccination. The receptors stem from an adult in good health.

This clone has just one count. V gene TRBV19 combines with J gene TRBJ1-5; the D gene is possibly TRBD1 (6 bases). The CDR3 runs to 15 residues. Trimming left V 5 bases short and J 1 base short, with 12 bases between. Germline V gene sequence: CDR1 LNHDA, CDR2 SQIVND (reference sequence). The CDR3 reads CASSWGQPSNQPQHF. CDR3 DNA: TGTGCCAGTAGTTGGGGGCAGCCCAGCAATCAGCCCCAGCATTTT.

This rearrangement joins TRBV20-1 to TRBJ1-1; D gene uncertain. With 0 bases removed from V and 4 bases from J, the gap between germline ends came to 0 bases. This CDR3 has 10 residues. The germline gives CDR1 DFQATT, CDR2 SNEGSKA (reference sequence). Here the CDR3 DNA reads TGCAGTGCTAGAGACACTGAAGCTTTCTTT. Translated, it gives CSARDTEAFF.

The chain carries TRBV7-3 and TRBJ2-1, with D maybe TRBD2 (6 bases). V was trimmed by 5 bases and J by 8 bases, leaving 16 bases between them. This CDR3 is built from 14 residues. Germline CDR1 reads SGHTA; CDR2 reads FQGTGA. CDR3 in amino acids: CASSPATRGHEQFF. Here the CDR3 DNA reads TGTGCCAGCAGCCCCGCGACTAGAGGTCATGAGCAGTTCTTC. Variable domain in full (rest from reference TRBV7-3 and TRBJ2-1): GAGVSQTPSNKVTEKGKYVELRCDPISGHTALYWYRQSLGQGPEFLIYFQGTGAADDSGLPNDRFFAVRPEGSVSTLKIQRTERGDSAVYLCASSPATRGHEQFFGPGTRLTVL.

The chain links TRBV4-2 to TRBJ2-7; 8 nucleotides align to TRBD2. The trim removed 1 base at V and 4 bases at J, leaving 3 bases unmatched. The CDR3 spans 14 residues. The germline CDR1 and CDR2 sequences are LGHNA and YNFKEQ. This CDR3 is CASSQGLATYEQYF. DNA for the CDR3: TGTGCCAGCAGCCAAGGACTAGCGACGTACGAGCAGTACTTC.

The genes are TRBV15 and TRBJ1-1; tentative D call: TRBD1 (5 bases). This CDR3 contains 14 residues. Germline assignment: CDR1 LNHNV and CDR2 YYDKDF (reference sequence). Trimming stripped 6 bases from V and 5 bases from J, with 16 bases between. Written as DNA, the CDR3 is TGTGCCACCAGGATTGGGGACGTGGGGACTGAAGCTTTCTTT. Encoded protein: CATRIGDVGTEAFF.

This clone is a singleton in its sample. The chain links TRBV5-4 to TRBJ1-2; 7 nucleotides agree with TRBD1. V was clipped by 9 bases and J by 4 bases; unmatched bases: 9. Germline loops: CDR1 SGHNT, CDR2 YYREEE (reference sequence). The CDR3 is 13 amino acids. The CDR3 nucleotides are TGTGCCATGCGCCCACAGGGGAGCTATGGCTACACCTTC. Protein sequence: CAMRPQGSYGYTF.

The chain carries TRBV6-5 and TRBJ1-1, with 8 bases identical to TRBD1. Trimming at V came to 4 bases and at J to 6 bases, leaving 4 bases not matched to a gene. The CDR3 extends over 13 amino acids. Germline V gene data show CDR1 as MNHEY and CDR2 as SVGAGI. CDR3 in amino acids: CASSWTGPAEAFF. CDR3 in DNA: TGTGCCAGCAGTTGGACAGGGCCGGCTGAAGCTTTCTTT.

This rearrangement joins TRBV6-5 to TRBJ2-7; D not certain. Germline CDR1 reads MNHEY; CDR2 reads SVGAGI. Trimming took off 1 base at V and 2 bases at J, with 12 bases between the two ends. The CDR3 length is 15 residues. CDR3 nucleotides: TGTGCCAGCAGTTACTTCCCGGACGGTGCCTACGAGCAGTACTTC. Translated: CASSYFPDGAYEQYF.

In regard to this clone: A junction boundary mismatches the germline segment, possibly from a read error. The chain employs TRBV7-2 and TRBJ2-7, with D perhaps matching TRBD2 (6 bases). There are 14 residues in the CDR3. The germline V gene encodes CDR1 SGHTA and CDR2 FQGNSA. The CDR3 bases are TGTGCCAGCCGCTTTTCGGGACTCTCCTACGAGCAGTACTTC. Protein product: CASRFSGLSYEQYF.

V is TRBV5-4 and J is TRBJ1-2; the match to TRBD1 covers 9 bases. Germline trimming cut 4 bases from V and 3 bases from J; bases unmatched to any gene: 7. The CDR3 is made up of 15 amino acids. In germline, CDR1 is SGHNT, CDR2 YYREEE (reference sequence). The CDR3 loop is CASSKLQGADYGYTF. The CDR3 nucleotides read TGTGCCAGCAGCAAACTACAGGGGGCGGACTATGGCTACACCTTC. Combining the CDR3 with reference TRBV5-4 and TRBJ1-2 gives the whole variable domain ETGVTQSPTHLIKTRGQQVTLRCSSQSGHNTVSWYQQALGQGPQFIFQYYREEENGRGNFPPRFSGLQFPNYSSELNVNALELDDSALYLCASSKLQGADYGYTFGSGTRLTVV.

The rearrangement links TRBV19 to TRBJ1-1, with a weak D call TRBD1 (6 bases). There are 15 residues in the CDR3. V was cut by 6 bases and J by 0 bases, with 14 bases left in between. The V gene's germline CDR1 is LNHDA and CDR2 SQIVND (reference sequence). The CDR3, as DNA: TGTGCCAGTAGCTTTGAACAGGGCTTGAACACTGAAGCTTTCTTT. It yields the protein CASSFEQGLNTEAFF. The full variable domain, in which reference TRBV19 and TRBJ1-1 provide the parts outside the CDR3, is DGGITQSPKYLFRKEGQNVTLSCEQNLNHDAMYWYRQDPGQGLRLIYYSQIVNDFQKGDIAEGYSVSREKKESFPLTVTSAQKNPTAFYLCASSFEQGLNTEAFFGQGTRLTVV.

This clone appeared once. CDR3 protein: CASSLDYMGEQYF. The CDR3 region has the DNA TGTGCCAGCAGCTTGGACTACATGGGGGAGCAGTACTTC. This chain links TRBV5-8 with TRBJ2-7; D ambiguous. Trimming left V 0 bases short and J 7 bases short, with 11 bases between. Germline lookup yields CDR1 SGHTS and CDR2 YDEGEE. The CDR3 contains 13 residues.

This clone was picked up one time. This rearrangement joins TRBV15 to TRBJ1-5, with 7 bases identical to TRBD1. The V gene end was trimmed by 6 bases and the J gene end by 4 bases; junction bases not matched to a gene: 6. CDR1 is LNHNV and CDR2 is YYDKDF in the germline V gene (reference sequence). This CDR3 contains 14 residues. For the CDR3, the DNA is TGTGCCACCAGTGGGACAGCGCGAAATCAGCCCCAGCATTTT. Translated: CATSGTARNQPQHF.

The sample holds one count of this clone. The chain combines TRBV2 with TRBJ1-2; TRBD1 matches 8 bases. J gave up 3 bases and V 5 bases, and 5 bases lay outside the gene matches. Germline V gene data show CDR1 as SNHLY and CDR2 as FYNNEI. The CDR3 loop spans 14 amino acids. The CDR3 loop reads CASSKQGGDYGYTF. The CDR3, as DNA: TGTGCCAGCAGTAAACAGGGGGGGGACTATGGCTACACCTTC.

The chain employs TRBV30 and TRBJ1-1; possibly TRBD1 for D (6 bases). This CDR3 spans 15 amino acids. The V and J ends lost 5 bases and 3 bases respectively, with 19 bases between them. Germline lookup yields CDR1 GTSNPN and CDR2 SVGIG (reference sequence). The CDR3 loop is CAWGGYREGYTEAFF. The DNA for the CDR3 is TGTGCCTGGGGGGGCTACAGGGAAGGGTACACTGAAGCTTTCTTT.

The chain joins TRBV4-3 to TRBJ1-2; D is unclear. V was clipped by 2 bases and J by 3 bases, with 13 bases between them. CDR3 size: 15 residues. Per germline, CDR1 LGHNA and CDR2 YSLEER. CDR3 residues: CASSQSNSRDYGYTF. The CDR3 DNA is TGCGCCAGCAGCCAATCCAACTCGCGGGACTATGGCTACACCTTC.

The chain joins TRBV10-1 to TRBJ2-7; maybe TRBD1 (6 bases). The germline CDR1 and CDR2 sequences are WNHNN and SYGVQD (reference sequence). V was trimmed by 5 bases and J by 6 bases, leaving 14 bases between them. The CDR3 runs to 13 residues. CDR3: CASSRTGSSEQYF. The CDR3 DNA reads TGCGCCAGCAGTAGAACAGGGTCGAGCGAGCAGTACTTC.

The chain joins TRBV24-1 to TRBJ2-1; 7 bases line up with TRBD2. The germline V gene encodes CDR1 KGHDR and CDR2 SFDVKD. This CDR3 is 15 amino acids long. V was clipped by 3 bases and J by 7 bases; unmatched bases: 8. The CDR3 DNA sequence: TGTGCCACCAGTGATCTGGCGGGAGTTAGGAATGAGCAGTTCTTC. This translates into CATSDLAGVRNEQFF.

The V call is TRBV6-4, the J call TRBJ1-4; 9 positions agree with TRBD1. CDR1 is MRHNA and CDR2 is SNTAGT in the germline V gene. The CDR3 has 12 amino acids. V shed 8 bases and J 8 bases; nucleotides not matched to a gene: 3. CDR3 sequence: CASAGQGEKLFF. As DNA, the CDR3 is TGTGCCAGCGCGGGACAGGGAGAAAAACTGTTTTTT.

The chain employs TRBV5-1 and TRBJ1-1, with unresolved D. Deletions cut 1 base from V and 0 bases from J, with 13 bases between. This CDR3 spans 16 amino acids. Looked up from germline, CDR1 is SGHRS and CDR2 is YFSETQ. The CDR3 region has the DNA TGCGCCAGCAGCTTGAACAATGCCCCGATGAACACTGAAGCTTTCTTT. This codes for CASSLNNAPMNTEAFF. The full variable domain, completed using reference TRBV5-1 and TRBJ1-1, is KAGVTQTPRYLIKTRGQQVTLSCSPISGHRSVSWYQQTPGQGLQFLFEYFSETQRNKGNFPGRFSGRQFSNSRSEMNVSTLELGDSALYLCASSLNNAPMNTEAFFGQGTRLTVV.